This TCR beta chain was observed in a study of blood T cells in healthy people across ages (dated by TCRdb to the mid-2010s). Background for the entire study: In model experiments, template switching captured roughly one uniquely barcoded TCR beta cDNA molecule for every two T cells. The study analyzed two additional independent replicas of 1 million unique cDNA reads from the same blood draw for two donors, one aged 18 to 30 and one aged 80 or older. The study measured age-related changes in TCR beta repertoire diversity using deep sequencing normalized with unique cDNA molecular identifiers. The donors were divided into four age groups: young (average approximately 15 years), middle-aged (approximately 42), aged (about 56) and long-lived (roughly 86). To avoid experimental bias, donors of different ages were randomly spread across the sequencing lanes. Broad study findings and their caveats: A strong correlation was found between observed TCR beta diversity and the percentage of naive T cells measured by flow cytometry. Estimates of total diversity based on one million sequenced T cells were considered lower bounds and underestimates. As age increased, observed TCR beta diversity per million T cells dropped in a roughly linear way, and a significant reduction was already evident by age 40. Compared with the aged group, the long-lived group had more naive CD4+ T cells, fewer expanded clones and increased TCR diversity, suggesting age selection. Because the CMV infection status of the donors was unknown, age-related changes in expanded clonotypes may potentially have been confounded. Because profiling used bulk unsorted PBMCs, naive and antigen-experienced compartments could not be compared conclusively.

The library was produced with 5' RACE. The run used an Illumina HiSeq 2500. The second PCR ran for roughly 7 to 12 cycles and used a J-beta primer mix along with a sample-barcoded 5' primer. A unique molecular identifier was introduced onto each TCR beta cDNA molecule by a template-switch 5' adaptor carrying 12 random nucleotides. Each sample yielded at least 3 million CDR3-containing paired-end reads. All of the RNA was converted into first-strand cDNA using the Mint cDNA synthesis kit, with a TRBC-specific oligonucleotide serving as the primer. Following uracil-DNA glycosylase treatment, all cDNA underwent a first 18-cycle PCR with the universal primers M1SS and BC2_uni_R. From the authors' description of their analysis: For normalization, 1 million high-quality reads were randomly selected from each sample, with every read carrying a distinct molecular identifier. Reads sharing molecular identifiers were discarded rather than binned into consensus sequences. MiTCR, set to a Q25 quality threshold and the strictest error-elimination algorithm, was used for CDR3 identification, clonotype clustering and error correction. A nonparametric unseen species model using Euler transformation provided a lower-bound estimate of total TCR beta diversity. Using fastp trimming at Q25 and MiXCR clonotype assembly, TCRdb reanalyzed the public sequencing data and kept in-frame beta chains. Each CDR3 protein appears once, grouped with its most common genes and DNA. The V and J calls follow TCRdb's processing rather than the paper's. This sample comprises 450,000 to 700,000 distinct CDR3 sequences, approximately 25% of them detected only once. Together, the top ten hold about 18% of the sample.

In the germline V gene (reference sequence), CDR1 corresponds to SGHNT and CDR2 to YYREEE. V and J are trimmed by 4 bases and 2 bases, and the gene matches miss 7 bases of the junction. Spanning cysteine to phenylalanine, the CDR3 consists of 16 amino acids. Left in the record is the CDR3 DNA by itself, 48 bases read in frame from the first base. Systemically healthy Caucasian individuals from Russia, 39 in total and aged roughly 6 to 100 years, were included as donors. Approximately 9.3 milliliters of peripheral blood were drawn from each donor into EDTA-treated Vacutainer tubes. Ficoll-Paque density-gradient centrifugation was used to isolate PBMCs, with at least 6.5 million per sample. Trizol reagent was used to extract total RNA from PBMCs, with at least 6 micrograms per sample. For every donor, an aliquot of PBMCs went through flow cytometry to measure the percentages of naive CD45RAhigh/CD27high T cells.

This clonotype was counted between two and nine times. Its antigen is still unknown. Base qualities are not recorded, but no much larger clone differs from it by a single base. The receptor comes from a woman between 70 and 85 years old in good health. This chain joins TRBV5-4 to TRBJ2-3, and 10 bases in between align with TRBD2. The sample was blood. The CDR3 amino acid sequence is: CASSAGLAGDTDTQYF. The DNA reads TGTGCCAGCAGCGCTGGCCTAGCGGGGGACACAGATACGCAGTATTTT.